This T cell receptor (beta chain) came from a study of STAT3 mutations in large granular lymphocyte leukemia. Findings and limits, study-wide: At least one immunodominant TCR beta clonotype appeared in every T-cell large granular lymphocyte leukemia patient. Clonal expansion was inferred from samples taken at other timepoints.

As to this clone: Its antigen is currently unknown.

Profiled with immunoSEQ multiplex PCR; TCRdb holds only in-frame clones, not every one. Counted here are around 30,000 clones, around 87% occurring once; the ten biggest clones make up roughly 13%. The CDR3 has 15 amino acids. Looked up from germline, CDR1 is MNHEY and CDR2 is SMNVEV (reference sequence). Unmatched junction bases numbered 8, after V lost 5 bases and J lost 6 bases. The chain links TRBV27 to TRBJ2-7; 12 bases fit TRBD2. The source of this sequence is a man in his sixties with T-cell large granular lymphocyte leukemia. Some clones in this sample may be carry-over from other donors' samples. Source material: peripheral blood mononuclear cells. In DNA, the CDR3 is TGTGCCAGCAGTCCCACCGGGACTAGCGGGCTCGAGCAGTACTTC. It specifies CASSPTGTSGLEQYF.